A single sample is the source of the 22 T cell receptor beta chains below, sequenced in a study of cytomegalovirus exposure and HLA in healthy donors. PCR employed 60 Vbeta and 13 Jbeta primers. Measured with immunoSEQ multiplex PCR; TCRdb has only the in-frame clones, and not every one. This sample yields about 50,000 clones, of which around three quarters are seen a single time; more than 7% belongs to the top ten. The sequenced sample consisted of PBMCs. The receptor source for this set is a man aged 30 to 39 in good health and CMV-seropositive.

In this sample, this clone turned up a few times. The chain is built from TRBV5-1 and TRBJ1-1; the D gene is possibly TRBD1 (5 bases). Trimming took 4 bases from V and 0 from J, leaving 13 bases between them. The CDR3 is made up of 15 amino acids. Germline CDR1 reads SGHRS; CDR2 reads YFSETQ. CDR3: CASSRLRELNTEAFF. CDR3 nucleotide sequence: TGCGCCAGCAGCCGCCTCAGGGAACTGAACACTGAAGCTTTCTTT.

J is TRBJ1-2 and V is TRBV18; TRBD1 is a possible D gene (5 bases). Germline V gene data show CDR1 as KGHSH and CDR2 as LQKENI. This CDR3 is 13 amino acids long. V gave up 10 bases and J gave up 8 bases, with 20 bases separating them. The CDR3 region has the DNA TGTGCCACCTCGATCTCAGGGTCCGGGGGCTACACCTTC. This sequence encodes CATSISGSGGYTF.

The chain carries TRBV13 and TRBJ1-1; D unclear. The V end was cut by 6 bases, the J end by 0 bases, with 11 bases between. Germline V gene data show CDR1 as PRHDT and CDR2 as FYEKMQ (reference sequence). This CDR3 comprises 14 residues. CDR3 sequence: CASRRGAMNTEAFF. Here the CDR3 DNA reads TGTGCCAGCAGGCGGGGAGCCATGAACACTGAAGCTTTCTTT.

This chain links TRBV30 with TRBJ1-2; D not certain. Germline V CDR1 and CDR2: GTSNPN, SVGIG (reference sequence). The V gene lost 6 bases and the J gene lost 5 bases, with 19 bases spanning the gap. The CDR3 loop spans 14 amino acids. CDR3 in DNA: TGTGCCTGTGGGTACATTACCGGGGAATATGGCTACACCTTC. Translating gives CACGYITGEYGYTF. Drawing the rest from reference TRBV30 and TRBJ1-2, the complete variable domain is SQTIHQWPATLVQPVGSPLSLECTVEGTSNPNLYWYRQAAGRGLQLLFYSVGIGQISSEVPQNLSASRPQDRQFILSSKKLLLSDSGFYLCACGYITGEYGYTFGSGTRLTVV.

The chain is built from TRBV6-5 and TRBJ1-1; 9 nucleotides line up with TRBD1. Germline-derived CDR1 and CDR2 are MNHEY and SVGAGI. Germline trimming cut 8 bases from V and 5 bases from J; bases unmatched to any gene: 12. The CDR3 loop spans 15 amino acids. CDR3 DNA sequence: TGTGCCAGCGCACGGACGGGACAGGGCGGTACTGAAGCTTTCTTT. Translation gives CASARTGQGGTEAFF.

V usage is TRBV7-2 and J usage is TRBJ1-2; D gene uncertain. CDR1 and CDR2 from the germline V gene are SGHTA and FQGNSA. Trimming shortened V by 1 base and J by 8 bases, and 11 bases separated the two germline ends. This CDR3 comprises 13 residues. The CDR3 region is CASSLVPTPGYTF. The CDR3 DNA reads as TGTGCCAGCAGCTTAGTACCTACTCCGGGCTACACCTTC.

The chain carries TRBV7-6 and TRBJ2-7, with 12 bases matching TRBD1. Germline lookup yields CDR1 SGHVS and CDR2 FNYEAQ. The CDR3 consists of 16 residues. V shed 6 bases, J shed 5 bases, and the junction held 11 bases outside the gene matches. CDR3 DNA: TGTGCCAGCAGTCGTGATACCGGGACAGGGGGCAACGAGCAGTACTTC. Amino acid sequence: CASSRDTGTGGNEQYF.

This chain uses TRBV2 with TRBJ1-6; 7 nucleotides line up with TRBD1. J gave up 0 bases and V 5 bases, and 4 bases lay outside the gene matches. The CDR3 is 16 amino acids. CDR1 and CDR2 from the germline V gene are SNHLY and FYNNEI. CDR3 amino acids: CASSLTGSSYNSPLHF. CDR3 DNA: TGTGCCAGCAGTCTGACAGGGAGCTCCTATAATTCACCCCTCCACTTT.

The J gene is TRBJ2-4, the V gene TRBV29-1; TRBD1 might be the D (5 bases). Per germline, CDR1 SQVTM and CDR2 ANQGSEA. V lost 7 bases to trimming and J lost 8 bases, with 15 bases between them. The CDR3 is 12 amino acids. The CDR3 is CSAADLGDIQYF. The CDR3 nucleotides read TGCAGCGCAGCTGACCTAGGGGACATTCAGTACTTC.

The sample holds one count of this clone. The chain links TRBV9 to TRBJ1-2; 11 nucleotides align to TRBD1. Germline-derived CDR1 and CDR2 are SGDLS and YYNGEE. This CDR3 comprises 15 residues. V gave up 4 bases and J gave up 4 bases; unmatched junction bases: 6. This chain's CDR3 is CASSSGTGGSYGYTF. The CDR3 DNA sequence: TGTGCCAGCAGCTCTGGGACAGGGGGATCCTATGGCTACACCTTC.

The chain has TRBV29-1 and TRBJ1-1, with a tentative D call TRBD1 (5 bases). Germline CDR1 is SQVTM and CDR2 is ANQGSEA. This CDR3 has 11 residues. Trimming removed 4 bases from V and 9 bases from J, with 12 bases in between. The CDR3 spells CSVGVTDQAFF. In DNA, the CDR3 is TGCAGCGTTGGGGTGACAGATCAAGCTTTCTTT.

This chain connects TRBV29-1 to TRBJ1-5; D is possibly TRBD1 (5 bases). This CDR3 contains 13 residues. The V end lost 7 bases, the J end lost 11 bases, and 21 bases lay between the germline ends. Germline V gene data show CDR1 as SQVTM and CDR2 as ANQGSEA. For the CDR3, the DNA is TGCAGCGCGGCGGAGGGGCAATCCTTGTCCCAGCATTTT. Protein product: CSAAEGQSLSQHF.

The chain combines TRBV19 with TRBJ1-4; D not certain. Germline V gives CDR1 LNHDA, CDR2 SQIVND (reference sequence). This CDR3 contains 14 residues. Trimming took 5 bases from V and 0 from J, leaving 7 bases between them. CDR3 protein: CASSSRATNEKLFF. The CDR3 nucleotides are TGTGCCAGTAGTTCTAGAGCAACTAATGAAAAACTGTTTTTT.

The chain combines TRBV30 with TRBJ2-2; 7 positions match TRBD1. V trimming: 0 bases; J trimming: 7 bases; junction bases outside the gene matches: 11. The CDR3 spans 16 residues. Germline V gene sequence: CDR1 GTSNPN, CDR2 SVGIG (reference sequence). The CDR3: CAWSVLTSWTGGELFF. CDR3 nucleotides: TGTGCCTGGAGTGTCTTGACCTCCTGGACAGGCGGGGAGCTGTTTTTT.

V usage is TRBV27 and J usage is TRBJ1-6; possibly TRBD1 for D (6 bases). Trimming stripped 6 bases from V and 8 bases from J, with 20 bases between. This CDR3 spans 16 amino acids. CDR1 is MNHEY and CDR2 is SMNVEV in the germline V gene (reference sequence). CDR3 DNA sequence: TGTGCCAGCAGAAACGGGGGGGGGCCAGGGGATTCACCCCTCCACTTT. This encodes CASRNGGGPGDSPLHF.

The J gene is TRBJ2-3, the V gene TRBV5-1; 9 positions match TRBD2. The CDR3 runs 15 residues. The germline gives CDR1 SGHRS, CDR2 YFSETQ. Trimming removed 2 bases from V and 6 bases from J; junction bases left unmatched: 7. The CDR3 DNA reads TGCGCCAGCAGCTTAGGCGGGGGGGCGGAGGATACGCAGTATTTT. This translates into CASSLGGGAEDTQYF.

The chain links TRBV19 to TRBJ2-2; D gene ambiguous. From germline, CDR1 is LNHDA and CDR2 SQIVND (reference sequence). Trimming removed 0 bases at V and 6 bases at J, with 8 bases between. CDR3 length: 14 amino acids. The CDR3 sequence is CASSIDHPAGELFF. In DNA form, the CDR3 reads TGTGCCAGTAGTATAGATCATCCGGCCGGGGAGCTGTTTTTT.

The chain joins TRBV5-8 to TRBJ2-5; 13 bases align to TRBD2. Matching the DNA end better, TRBJ2-7 makes the J call doubtful. The CDR3 has 17 amino acids. Germline CDR1 SGHTS, CDR2 YDEGEE. The chain's CDR3 is CASSLARTSGGIYEQYF. The CDR3 DNA reads TGTGCCAGCAGCTTGGCCCGGACTAGCGGGGGAATTTACGAGCAGTACTTC.

Here the CDR3 DNA reads TGCGCCAGCAGCCAAGGGGGTGGGAGCTCCTATAATTCACCCCTCCACTTT. It codes for CASSQGGGSSYNSPLHF. The rearrangement uses TRBV4-1 and TRBJ1-6; unclear D gene. Germline V gives CDR1 MGHRA, CDR2 YSYEKL. This CDR3 spans 17 amino acids. V shed 1 base and J shed 0 bases, with 10 bases lying between them.

V usage is TRBV15 and J usage is TRBJ1-5; 10 nucleotides match TRBD1. After removal of 7 bases from V and 4 bases from J, the junction contained 7 bases not matched to a gene. The germline CDR1 and CDR2 sequences are LNHNV and YYDKDF (reference sequence). CDR3 size: 15 residues. CDR3 sequence: CATKPGQGGNQPQHF. The CDR3 DNA follows: TGTGCCACCAAACCAGGACAGGGGGGAAATCAGCCCCAGCATTTT.

The rearrangement joins TRBV2 to TRBJ1-2, with a weak D call TRBD1 (6 bases). Deletions cut 6 bases from V and 4 bases from J, with 15 bases between. The V gene's germline CDR1 is SNHLY and CDR2 FYNNEI. This CDR3 comprises 14 residues. The CDR3 protein is CASRRARTAYGYTF. CDR3 DNA sequence: TGTGCCAGCAGGAGGGCGAGGACAGCCTATGGCTACACCTTC. The variable domain in full, with the rest retrieved from reference TRBV2 and TRBJ1-2, is EPEVTQTPSHQVTQMGQEVILRCVPISNHLYFYWYRQILGQKVEFLVSFYNNEISEKSEIFDDQFSVERPDGSNFTLKIRSTKLEDSAMYFCASRRARTAYGYTFGSGTRLTVV.

This clone was found a few times. The rearrangement uses TRBV27 and TRBJ2-7, with 10 nucleotides matching TRBD1. V trimming: 6 bases; J trimming: 5 bases; junction bases outside the gene matches: 10. The germline CDR1 and CDR2 sequences are MNHEY and SMNVEV (reference sequence). The CDR3 totals 15 residues. The CDR3 here is CASSSPGQGLHEQYF. The CDR3 bases are TGTGCCAGCAGCTCTCCGGGACAGGGGCTACACGAGCAGTACTTC.